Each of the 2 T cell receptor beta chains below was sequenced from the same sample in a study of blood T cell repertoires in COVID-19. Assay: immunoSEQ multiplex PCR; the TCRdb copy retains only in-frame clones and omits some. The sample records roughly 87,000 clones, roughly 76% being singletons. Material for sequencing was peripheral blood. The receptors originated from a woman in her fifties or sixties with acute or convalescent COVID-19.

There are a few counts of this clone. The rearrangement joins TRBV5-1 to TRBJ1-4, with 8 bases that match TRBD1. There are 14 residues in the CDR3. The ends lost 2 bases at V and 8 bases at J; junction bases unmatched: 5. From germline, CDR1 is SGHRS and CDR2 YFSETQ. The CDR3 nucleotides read TGCGCCAGCAGCTTTGGACAGGGTGGGGAAAAACTGTTTTTT. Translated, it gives CASSFGQGGEKLFF. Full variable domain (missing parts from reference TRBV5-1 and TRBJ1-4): KAGVTQTPRYLIKTRGQQVTLSCSPISGHRSVSWYQQTPGQGLQFLFEYFSETQRNKGNFPGRFSGRQFSNSRSEMNVSTLELGDSALYLCASSFGQGGEKLFFGSGTQLSVL.

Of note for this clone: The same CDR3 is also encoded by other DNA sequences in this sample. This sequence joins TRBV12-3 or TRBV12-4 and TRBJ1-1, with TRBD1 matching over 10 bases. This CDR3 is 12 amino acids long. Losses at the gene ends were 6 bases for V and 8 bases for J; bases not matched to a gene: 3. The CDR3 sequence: CASSRTGGEAFF. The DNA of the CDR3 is TGTGCCAGCAGCCGGACAGGGGGGGAAGCTTTCTTT.